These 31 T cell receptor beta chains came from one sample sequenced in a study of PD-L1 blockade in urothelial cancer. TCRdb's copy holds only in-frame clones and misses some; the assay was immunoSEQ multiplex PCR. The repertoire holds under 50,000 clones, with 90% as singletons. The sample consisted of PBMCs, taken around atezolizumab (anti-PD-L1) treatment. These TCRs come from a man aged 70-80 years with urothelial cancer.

This CDR3 is CASSPVGDNTGELFF. CDR3 nucleotide sequence: TGTGCCAGCTCACCGGTGGGAGACAACACCGGGGAGCTGTTTTTT. V and J are TRBV18 and TRBJ2-2; a weak D match, TRBD2 (5 bases). This CDR3 has 15 residues. CDR1 is KGHSH and CDR2 is LQKENI in the germline V gene. Trimming removed 3 bases at V and 2 bases at J, with 10 bases between.

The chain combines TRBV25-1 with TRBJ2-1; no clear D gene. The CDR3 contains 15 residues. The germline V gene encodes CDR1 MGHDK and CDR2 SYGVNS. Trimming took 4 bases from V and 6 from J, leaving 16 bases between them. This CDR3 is CASSGAFRPTNEQFF. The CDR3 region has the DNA TGTGCCAGCAGTGGGGCGTTTAGGCCCACCAATGAGCAGTTCTTC.

The CDR3 DNA reads as TGTGCCAGCAGCAACTTAGGGGTCGGGACAGGGGATTTTGGCTACACCTTC. Its translation is CASSNLGVGTGDFGYTF. This chain links TRBV21-1 with TRBJ1-2; TRBD1 reflects the table's D call only, with no check against the DNA. TRBV21-1 is a known pseudogene. The CDR3 contains 17 residues.

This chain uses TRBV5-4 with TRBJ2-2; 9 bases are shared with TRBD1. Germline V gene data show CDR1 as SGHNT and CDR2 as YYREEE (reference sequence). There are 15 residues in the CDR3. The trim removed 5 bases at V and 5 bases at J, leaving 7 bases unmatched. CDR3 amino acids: CASRSGTGRTGELFF. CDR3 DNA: TGTGCCAGCAGGTCCGGGACAGGGAGGACCGGGGAGCTGTTTTTT.

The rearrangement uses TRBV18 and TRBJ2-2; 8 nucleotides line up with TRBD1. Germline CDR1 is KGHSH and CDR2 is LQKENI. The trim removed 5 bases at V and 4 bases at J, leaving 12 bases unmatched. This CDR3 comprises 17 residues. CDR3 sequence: CASSSLSRGQVTGELFF. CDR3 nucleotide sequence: TGTGCCAGCTCATCTTTGTCCAGGGGGCAGGTCACCGGGGAGCTGTTTTTT.

For the CDR3, the DNA is TGTGCCAGTATGGGGGGAGGGCTCACCTACGAGCAGTACTTC. The encoded protein is CASMGGGLTYEQYF. The chain is built from TRBV7-9 and TRBJ2-7; 7 bases agree with TRBD2. The junction had 10 bases not matched to a gene; V was cut back by 9 bases and J by 2 bases. The germline V gene encodes CDR1 SEHNR and CDR2 FQNEAQ (reference sequence). The CDR3 has 14 residues.

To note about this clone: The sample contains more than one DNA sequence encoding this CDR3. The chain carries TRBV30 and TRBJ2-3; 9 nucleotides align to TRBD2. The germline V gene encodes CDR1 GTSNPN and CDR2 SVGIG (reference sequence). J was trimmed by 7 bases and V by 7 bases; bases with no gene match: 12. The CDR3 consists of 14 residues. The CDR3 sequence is CAFAGGRPANTQYF. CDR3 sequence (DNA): TGTGCCTTTGCGGGAGGGAGACCCGCCAATACGCAGTATTTT.

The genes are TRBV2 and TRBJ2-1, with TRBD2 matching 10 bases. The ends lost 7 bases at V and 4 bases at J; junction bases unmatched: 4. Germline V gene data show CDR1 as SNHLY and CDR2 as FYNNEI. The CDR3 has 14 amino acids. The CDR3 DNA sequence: TGTGCCAGCAATCTAGCGGGGGAATACAATGAGCAGTTCTTC. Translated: CASNLAGEYNEQFF.

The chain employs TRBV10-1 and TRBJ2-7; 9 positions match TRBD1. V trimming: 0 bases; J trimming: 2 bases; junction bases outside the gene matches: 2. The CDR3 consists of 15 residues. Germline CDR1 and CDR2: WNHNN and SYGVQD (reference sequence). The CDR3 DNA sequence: TGCGCCAGCAGTGAGTCGACAGGGGGAGCCTACGAGCAGTACTTC. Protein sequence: CASSESTGGAYEQYF.

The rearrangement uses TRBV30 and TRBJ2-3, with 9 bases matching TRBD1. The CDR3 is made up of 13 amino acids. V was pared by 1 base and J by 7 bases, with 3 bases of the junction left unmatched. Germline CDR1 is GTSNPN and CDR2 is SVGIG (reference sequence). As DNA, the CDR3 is TGTGCCTGGAGTGCCGGGACAGGGAATACGCAGTATTTT. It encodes CAWSAGTGNTQYF.

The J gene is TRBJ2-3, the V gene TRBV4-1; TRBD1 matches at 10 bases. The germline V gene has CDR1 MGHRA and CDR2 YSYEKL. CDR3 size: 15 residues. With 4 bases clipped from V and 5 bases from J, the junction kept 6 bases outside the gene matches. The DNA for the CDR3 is TGCGCCAGCAGCCCATGGGACAGGGGTGAAGATACGCAGTATTTT. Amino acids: CASSPWDRGEDTQYF.

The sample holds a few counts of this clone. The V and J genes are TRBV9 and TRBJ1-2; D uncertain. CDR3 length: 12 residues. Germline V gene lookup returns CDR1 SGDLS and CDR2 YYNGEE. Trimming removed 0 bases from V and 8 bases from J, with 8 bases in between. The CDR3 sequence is CASSVGGAGYTF. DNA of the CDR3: TGTGCCAGCAGCGTAGGGGGAGCCGGCTACACCTTC.

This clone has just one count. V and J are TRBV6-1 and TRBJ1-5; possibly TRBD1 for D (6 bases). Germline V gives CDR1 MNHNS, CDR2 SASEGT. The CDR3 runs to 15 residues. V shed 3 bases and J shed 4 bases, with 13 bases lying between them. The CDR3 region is CASSEWGQGNQPQHF. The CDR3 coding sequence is TGTGCCAGCAGTGAGTGGGGGCAAGGGAATCAGCCCCAGCATTTT.

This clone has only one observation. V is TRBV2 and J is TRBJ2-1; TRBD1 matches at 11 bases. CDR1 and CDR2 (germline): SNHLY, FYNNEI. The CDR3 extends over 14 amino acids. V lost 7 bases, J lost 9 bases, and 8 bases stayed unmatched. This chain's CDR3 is CASIGQGARGEQFF. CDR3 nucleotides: TGTGCCAGCATTGGACAGGGGGCGCGGGGTGAGCAGTTCTTC.

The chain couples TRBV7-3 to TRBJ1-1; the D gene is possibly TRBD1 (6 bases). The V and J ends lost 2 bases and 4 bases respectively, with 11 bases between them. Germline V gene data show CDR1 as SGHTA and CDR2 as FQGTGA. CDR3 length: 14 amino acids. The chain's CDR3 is CASSLGGLGTEAFF. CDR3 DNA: TGTGCCAGCAGCTTAGGGGGCCTCGGCACTGAAGCTTTCTTT.

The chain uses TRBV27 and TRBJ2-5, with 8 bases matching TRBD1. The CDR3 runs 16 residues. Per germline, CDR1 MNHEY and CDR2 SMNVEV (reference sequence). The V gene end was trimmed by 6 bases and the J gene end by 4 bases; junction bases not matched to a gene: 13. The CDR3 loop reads CASSTPGRGPGETQYF. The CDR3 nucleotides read TGTGCCAGCAGCACCCCCGGCAGGGGGCCGGGAGAGACCCAGTACTTC.

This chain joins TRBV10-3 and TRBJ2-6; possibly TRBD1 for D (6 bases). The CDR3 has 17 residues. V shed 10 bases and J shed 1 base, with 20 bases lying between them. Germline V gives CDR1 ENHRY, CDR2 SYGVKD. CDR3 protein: CATAGPQGWSGANVLTF. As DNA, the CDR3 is TGTGCCACCGCCGGACCACAGGGATGGTCTGGGGCCAACGTCCTGACTTTC.

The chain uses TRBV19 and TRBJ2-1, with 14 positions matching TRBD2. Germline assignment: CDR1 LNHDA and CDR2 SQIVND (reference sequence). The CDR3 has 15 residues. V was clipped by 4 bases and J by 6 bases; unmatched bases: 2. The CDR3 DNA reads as TGTGCCAGTAGTAGACTAGCGGGAGGGACCAATGAGCAGTTCTTC. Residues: CASSRLAGGTNEQFF.

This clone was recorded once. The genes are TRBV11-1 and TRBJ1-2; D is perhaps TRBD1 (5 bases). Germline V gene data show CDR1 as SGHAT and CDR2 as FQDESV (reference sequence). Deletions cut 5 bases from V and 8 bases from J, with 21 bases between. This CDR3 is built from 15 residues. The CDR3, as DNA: TGTGCCAGCAGCCCGTCACAGGACCCCGCGAGAGGCTACACCTTC. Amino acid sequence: CASSPSQDPARGYTF.

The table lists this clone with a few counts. In nucleotides, the CDR3 is TGTGCCAGTAGTGACCTCGGGACAGGCGACTCCTACGAGCAGTACTTC. As protein: CASSDLGTGDSYEQYF. The chain joins TRBV19 to TRBJ2-7; 8 bases align to TRBD1. V gave up 5 bases and J gave up 0 bases; unmatched junction bases: 9. From germline, CDR1 is LNHDA and CDR2 SQIVND (reference sequence). CDR3 length: 16 amino acids.

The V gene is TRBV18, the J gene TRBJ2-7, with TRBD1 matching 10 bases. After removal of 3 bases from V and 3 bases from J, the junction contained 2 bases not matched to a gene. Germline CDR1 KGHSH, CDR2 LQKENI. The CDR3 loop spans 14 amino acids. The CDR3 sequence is CASSPDRGSYEQYF. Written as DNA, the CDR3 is TGTGCCAGCTCACCGGACAGGGGGAGCTACGAGCAGTACTTC.

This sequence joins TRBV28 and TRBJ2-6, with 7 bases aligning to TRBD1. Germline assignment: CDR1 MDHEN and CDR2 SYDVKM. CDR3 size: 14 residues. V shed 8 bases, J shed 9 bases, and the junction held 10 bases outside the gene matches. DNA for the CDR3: TGTGCCAGCGGCGGGTTCGGACAGGTCAACGTCCTGACTTTC. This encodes CASGGFGQVNVLTF.

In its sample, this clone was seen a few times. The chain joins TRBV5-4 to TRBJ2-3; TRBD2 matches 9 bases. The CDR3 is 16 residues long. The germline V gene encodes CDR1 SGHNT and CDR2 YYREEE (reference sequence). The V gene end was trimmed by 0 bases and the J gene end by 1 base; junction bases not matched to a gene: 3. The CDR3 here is CASSLGLAVGTDTQYF. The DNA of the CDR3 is TGTGCCAGCAGCTTGGGACTAGCGGTAGGCACAGATACGCAGTATTTT.

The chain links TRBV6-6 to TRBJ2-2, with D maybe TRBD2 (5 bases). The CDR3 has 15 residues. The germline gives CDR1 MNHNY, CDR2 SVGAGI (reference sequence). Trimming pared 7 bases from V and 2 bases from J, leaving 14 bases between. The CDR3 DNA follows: TGTGCCAGCACGTTGGTCCTAGCAAACACCGGGGAGCTGTTTTTT. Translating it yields CASTLVLANTGELFF.

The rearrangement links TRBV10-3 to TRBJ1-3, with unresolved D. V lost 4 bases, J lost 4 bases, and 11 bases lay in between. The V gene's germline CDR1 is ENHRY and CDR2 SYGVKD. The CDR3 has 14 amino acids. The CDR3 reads CAISGALQGNTIYF. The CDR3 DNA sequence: TGTGCCATCAGTGGGGCTTTACAGGGAAACACCATATATTTT.

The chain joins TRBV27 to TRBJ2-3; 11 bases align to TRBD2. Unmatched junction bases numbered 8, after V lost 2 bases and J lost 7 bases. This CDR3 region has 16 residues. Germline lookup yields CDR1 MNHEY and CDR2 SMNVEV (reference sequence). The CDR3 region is CASSLGASGGPYTQYF. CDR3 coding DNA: TGTGCCAGCAGTTTAGGGGCTAGCGGGGGGCCTTATACGCAGTATTTT.

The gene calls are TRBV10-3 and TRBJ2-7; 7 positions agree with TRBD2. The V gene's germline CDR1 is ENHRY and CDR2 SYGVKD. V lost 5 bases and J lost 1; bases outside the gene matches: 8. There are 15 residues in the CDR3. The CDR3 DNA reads TGTGCCATCAGTCTCTCTAGCGGACTTTCCTACGAGCAGTACTTC. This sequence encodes CAISLSSGLSYEQYF.

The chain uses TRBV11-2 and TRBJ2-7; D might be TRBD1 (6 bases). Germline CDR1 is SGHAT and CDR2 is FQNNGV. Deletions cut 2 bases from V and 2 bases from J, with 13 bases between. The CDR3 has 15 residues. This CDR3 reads CASSLNNREPYEQYF. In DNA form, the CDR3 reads TGTGCCAGCAGCTTAAATAACAGGGAGCCCTACGAGCAGTACTTC.

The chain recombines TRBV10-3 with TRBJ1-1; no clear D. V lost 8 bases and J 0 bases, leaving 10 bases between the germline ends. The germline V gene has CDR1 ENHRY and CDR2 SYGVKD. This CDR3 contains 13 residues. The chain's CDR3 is CAIGTPMNTEAFF. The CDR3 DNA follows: TGTGCCATCGGTACACCGATGAACACTGAAGCTTTCTTT.

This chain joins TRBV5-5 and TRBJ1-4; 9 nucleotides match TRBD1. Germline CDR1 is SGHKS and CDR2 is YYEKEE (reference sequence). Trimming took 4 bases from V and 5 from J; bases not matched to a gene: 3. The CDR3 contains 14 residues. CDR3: CASSPGTGNEKLFF. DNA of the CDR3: TGTGCCAGCAGCCCCGGGACAGGGAATGAAAAACTGTTTTTT.

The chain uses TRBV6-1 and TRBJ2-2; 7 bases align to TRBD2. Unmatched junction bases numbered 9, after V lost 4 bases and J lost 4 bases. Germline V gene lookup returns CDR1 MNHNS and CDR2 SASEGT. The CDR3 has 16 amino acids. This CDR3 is CASSGRRTSTTGELFF. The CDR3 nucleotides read TGTGCCAGCAGTGGCCGGAGGACTAGTACCACCGGGGAGCTGTTTTTT.